The entry below describes one T cell receptor (beta chain). No antigen is known for it. Clones were sequenced by immunoSEQ multiplex PCR, and TCRdb holds only the in-frame ones, with some missing. The sample consists of roughly 500,000 clones, roughly 80% of them appearing once. These data originate in a study of shared clonotypes between healthy human individuals. This CDR3 comprises 14 residues. The V segment lost 4 bases and the J segment 1 base; nucleotides outside the gene matches: 2. CDR1 is LGHNA, CDR2 YNFKEQ, per germline. Overall study findings and caveats: Tissue TCR repertoires likely differ from these blood-only repertoires.

The source material was PBMCs. The V call is TRBV4-2, the J call TRBJ1-1; the match to TRBD1 covers 8 bases. The receptor was derived from a middle-aged woman in good health. Some clones in this sample may be carry-over from other donors' samples. In DNA, the CDR3 is TGTGCCAGCAGCCTCGGACAGGGGAACACTGAAGCTTTCTTT. The encoded protein is CASSLGQGNTEAFF.